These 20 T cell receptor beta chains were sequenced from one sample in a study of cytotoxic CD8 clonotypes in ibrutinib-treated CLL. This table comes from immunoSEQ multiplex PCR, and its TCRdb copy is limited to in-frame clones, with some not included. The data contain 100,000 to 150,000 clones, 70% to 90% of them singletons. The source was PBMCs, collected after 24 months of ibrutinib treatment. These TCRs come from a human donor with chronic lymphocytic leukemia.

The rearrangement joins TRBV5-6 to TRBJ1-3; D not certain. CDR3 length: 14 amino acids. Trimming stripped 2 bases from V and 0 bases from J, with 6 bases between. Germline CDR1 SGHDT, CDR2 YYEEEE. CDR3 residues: CASSFGISGNTIYF. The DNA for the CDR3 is TGTGCCAGCAGCTTCGGGATCTCTGGAAACACCATATATTTT.

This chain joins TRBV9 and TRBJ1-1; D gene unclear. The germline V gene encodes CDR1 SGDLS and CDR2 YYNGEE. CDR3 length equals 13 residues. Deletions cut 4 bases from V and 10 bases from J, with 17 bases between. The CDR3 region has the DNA TGTGCCAGCAGCCTCCAGACGAAGGGTGTAGCTTTCTTT. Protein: CASSLQTKGVAFF.

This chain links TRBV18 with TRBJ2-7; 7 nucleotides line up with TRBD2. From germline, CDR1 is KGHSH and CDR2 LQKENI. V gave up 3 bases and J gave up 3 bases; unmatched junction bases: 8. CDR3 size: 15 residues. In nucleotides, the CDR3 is TGTGCCAGCTCACCGAAGTGGGAGGGGAACTACGAGCAGTACTTC. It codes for CASSPKWEGNYEQYF.

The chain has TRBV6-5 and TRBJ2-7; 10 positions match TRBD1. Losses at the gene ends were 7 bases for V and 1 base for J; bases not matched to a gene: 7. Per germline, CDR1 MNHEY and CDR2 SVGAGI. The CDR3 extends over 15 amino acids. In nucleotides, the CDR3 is TGTGCCAGCAAGGACCGGGACAGGGGTTCCTACGAGCAGTACTTC. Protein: CASKDRDRGSYEQYF.

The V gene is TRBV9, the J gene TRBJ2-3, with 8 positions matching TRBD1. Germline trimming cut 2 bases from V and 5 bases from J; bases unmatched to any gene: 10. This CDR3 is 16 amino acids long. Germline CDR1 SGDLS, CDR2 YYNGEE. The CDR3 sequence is CASSVSSGTGRDTQYF. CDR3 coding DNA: TGTGCCAGCAGCGTGAGCTCCGGGACAGGTAGAGATACGCAGTATTTT.

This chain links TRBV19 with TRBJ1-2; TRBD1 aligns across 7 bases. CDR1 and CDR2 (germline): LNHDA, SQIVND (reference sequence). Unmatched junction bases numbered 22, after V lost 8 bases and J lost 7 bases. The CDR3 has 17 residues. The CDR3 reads CASGIPGEGPGGLGYTF. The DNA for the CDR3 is TGTGCCAGTGGAATTCCAGGGGAGGGTCCAGGGGGTCTTGGCTACACCTTC.

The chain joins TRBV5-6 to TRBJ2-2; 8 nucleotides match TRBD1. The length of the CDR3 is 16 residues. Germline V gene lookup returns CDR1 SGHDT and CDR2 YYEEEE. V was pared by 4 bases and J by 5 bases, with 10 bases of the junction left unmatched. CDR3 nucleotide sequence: TGTGCCAGCAGCCCACTGCGGACAGGGAGTACCGGGGAGCTGTTTTTT. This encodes CASSPLRTGSTGELFF.

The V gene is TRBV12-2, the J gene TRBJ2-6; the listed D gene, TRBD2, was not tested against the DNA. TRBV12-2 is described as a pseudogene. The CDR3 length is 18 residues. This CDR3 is CASRVPSSTQSRANVLTF. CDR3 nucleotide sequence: TGTGCAAGTCGCGTTCCTAGCTCCACACAAAGTCGGGCCAACGTCCTGACTTTC.

The CDR3 DNA is TGTGCCAGTAGAAGACACCAGACAGGGAAGGGCTACACCTTC. Its protein is CASRRHQTGKGYTF. The chain couples TRBV19 to TRBJ1-2; 7 nucleotides agree with TRBD1. Germline values: CDR1 LNHDA, CDR2 SQIVND (reference sequence). Trimming at V came to 6 bases and at J to 8 bases, leaving 12 bases not matched to a gene. The CDR3 has 14 residues.

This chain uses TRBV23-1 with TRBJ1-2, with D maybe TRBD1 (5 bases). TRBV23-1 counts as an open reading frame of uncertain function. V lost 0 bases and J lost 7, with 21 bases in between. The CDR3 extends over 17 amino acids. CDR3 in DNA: TGCGCCAGCAGTCAATCGGCAGGGTCGATTCGAATTAGTGGCTACACCTTC. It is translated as CASSQSAGSIRISGYTF.

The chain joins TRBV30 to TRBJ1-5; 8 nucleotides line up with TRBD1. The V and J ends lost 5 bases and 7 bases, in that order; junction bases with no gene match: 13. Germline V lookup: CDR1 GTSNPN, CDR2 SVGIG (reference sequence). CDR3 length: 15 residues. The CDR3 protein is CAWGTGQAVGQPQHF. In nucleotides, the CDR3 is TGTGCCTGGGGAACGGGACAGGCGGTTGGACAGCCCCAGCATTTT.

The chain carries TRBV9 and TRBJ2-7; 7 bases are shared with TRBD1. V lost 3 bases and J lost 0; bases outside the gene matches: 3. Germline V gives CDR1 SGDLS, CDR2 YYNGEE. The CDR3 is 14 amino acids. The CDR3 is CASSAGQASYEQYF. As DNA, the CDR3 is TGTGCCAGCAGCGCCGGACAGGCCTCCTACGAGCAGTACTTC. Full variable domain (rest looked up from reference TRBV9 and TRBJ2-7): DSGVTQTPKHLITATGQRVTLRCSPRSGDLSVYWYQQSLDQGLQFLIQYYNGEERAKGNILERFSAQQFPDLHSELNLSSLELGDSALYFCASSAGQASYEQYFGPGTRLTVT.

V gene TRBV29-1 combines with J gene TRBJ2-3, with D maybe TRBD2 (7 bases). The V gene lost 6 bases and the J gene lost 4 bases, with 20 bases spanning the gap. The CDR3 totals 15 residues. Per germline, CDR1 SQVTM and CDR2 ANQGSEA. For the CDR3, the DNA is TGCAGCGTCGCGCCTAAGGGGGGGGGCGCAGATACGCAGTATTTT. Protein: CSVAPKGGGADTQYF.

CDR3 region: CASSLGTASYEQYF. CDR3 coding DNA: TGCGCCAGCAGCTTAGGGACAGCATCCTACGAGCAGTACTTC. The chain employs TRBV5-1 and TRBJ2-7; 7 bases match TRBD1. This CDR3 is 14 amino acids long. CDR1 is SGHRS, CDR2 YFSETQ, per germline. V dropped 2 bases and J dropped 1; count of bases not matched to a gene: 3.

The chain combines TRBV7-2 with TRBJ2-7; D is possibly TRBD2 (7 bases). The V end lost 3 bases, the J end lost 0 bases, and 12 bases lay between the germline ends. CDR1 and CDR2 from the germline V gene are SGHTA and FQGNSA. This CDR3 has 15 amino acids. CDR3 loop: CASSFRGASSYEQYF. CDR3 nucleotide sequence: TGTGCCAGCAGCTTTCGGGGGGCCTCCTCCTACGAGCAGTACTTC.

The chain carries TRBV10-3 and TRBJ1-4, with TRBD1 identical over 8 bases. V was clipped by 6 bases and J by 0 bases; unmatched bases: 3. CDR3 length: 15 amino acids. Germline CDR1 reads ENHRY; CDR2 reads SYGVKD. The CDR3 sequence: CAIRGQDATNEKLFF. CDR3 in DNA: TGTGCCATCAGGGGACAGGATGCAACTAATGAAAAACTGTTTTTT.

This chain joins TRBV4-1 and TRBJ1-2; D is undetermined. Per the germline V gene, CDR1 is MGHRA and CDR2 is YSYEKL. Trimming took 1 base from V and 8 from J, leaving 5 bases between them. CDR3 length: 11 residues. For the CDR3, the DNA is TGCGCCAGCAGCCAAGGCGGGGGCTACACCTTC. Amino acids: CASSQGGGYTF.

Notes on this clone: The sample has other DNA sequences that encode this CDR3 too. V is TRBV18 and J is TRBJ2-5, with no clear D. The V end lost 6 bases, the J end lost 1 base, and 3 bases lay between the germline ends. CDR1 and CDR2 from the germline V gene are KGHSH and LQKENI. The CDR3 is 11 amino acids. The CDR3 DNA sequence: TGTGCCAGCTCGTTCCAAGAGACCCAGTACTTC. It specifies CASSFQETQYF.

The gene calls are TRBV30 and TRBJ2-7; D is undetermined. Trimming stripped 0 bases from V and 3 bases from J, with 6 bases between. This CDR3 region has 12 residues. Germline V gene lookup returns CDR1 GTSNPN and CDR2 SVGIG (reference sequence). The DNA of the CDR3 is TGTGCCTGGAGTGTAACGATCTACGAGCAGTACTTC. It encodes CAWSVTIYEQYF.

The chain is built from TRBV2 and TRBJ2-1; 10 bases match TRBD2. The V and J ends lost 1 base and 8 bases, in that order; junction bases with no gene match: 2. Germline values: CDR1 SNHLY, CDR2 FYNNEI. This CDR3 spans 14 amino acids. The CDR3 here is CASSEGLAGDEQFF. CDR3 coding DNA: TGTGCCAGCAGTGAAGGCCTAGCGGGAGATGAGCAGTTCTTC.